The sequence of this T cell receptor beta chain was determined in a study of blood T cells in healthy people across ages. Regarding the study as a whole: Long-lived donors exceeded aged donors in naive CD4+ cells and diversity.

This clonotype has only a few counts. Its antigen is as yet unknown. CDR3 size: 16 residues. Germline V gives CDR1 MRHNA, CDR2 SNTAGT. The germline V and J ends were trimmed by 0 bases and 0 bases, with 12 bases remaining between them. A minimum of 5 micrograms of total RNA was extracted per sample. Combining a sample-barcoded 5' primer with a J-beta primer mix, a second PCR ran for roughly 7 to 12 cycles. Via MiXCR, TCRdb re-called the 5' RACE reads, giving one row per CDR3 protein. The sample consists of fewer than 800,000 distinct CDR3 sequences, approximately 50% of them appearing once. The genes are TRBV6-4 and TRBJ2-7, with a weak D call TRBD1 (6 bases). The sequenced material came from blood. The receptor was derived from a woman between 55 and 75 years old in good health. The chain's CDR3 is CASSDSFPGDSYEQYF. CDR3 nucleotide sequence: TGTGCCAGCAGTGACTCGTTCCCAGGGGACTCCTACGAGCAGTACTTC.